The rows below give T cell receptor beta chains drawn from one sample of a study of OX40 agonist ivuxolimab in advanced cancers. TCRdb's copy holds only in-frame clones and misses some; the assay was immunoSEQ multiplex PCR. The sample contains about 58,000 clones, roughly four fifths of which appear only once. Sequenced material: CD4+ or CD8+ T cells sorted from blood, taken in a trial of the OX40 agonist ivuxolimab. These receptors all come from an adult with an advanced solid tumor such as melanoma, head and neck, liver or kidney cancer. Both conserved end residues are part of each CDR3. D genes are given only for firm matches. Size tells how often a clone was seen (once, few, many) or the class of an expanded clone, and some rows leave it out.

j_call d_call cdr3_length v_call clone_size cdr3_aa cdr3_nt
TRBJ2-5 TRBD1 15 TRBV10-3 few CAISEGQGAGETQYF TGTGCCATCAGTGAAGGGCAGGGGGCAGGAGAGACCCAGTACTTC
TRBJ2-1 . 14 TRBV27 . CASSLSPRVDQQFF TGTGCCAGCAGTTTATCGCCCAGGGTGGACCAGCAGTTCTTC
TRBJ2-7 TRBD2 15 TRBV11-3 . CASSLYGGDTYEQYF TGTGCCAGCAGCTTATACGGGGGGGATACCTACGAGCAGTACTTC
TRBJ2-2 . 16 TRBV5-4 . CASSSPVQGNTGELFF TGTGCCAGCAGCTCCCCCGTACAGGGAAACACCGGGGAGCTGTTTTTT
TRBJ1-2 TRBD1 14 TRBV6-5 . CASSYPDRAGGYTF TGTGCCAGCAGTTACCCCGACAGGGCTGGTGGCTACACCTTC
TRBJ1-2 . 16 TRBV19 . CASTGLGGQANYGYTF TGTGCCAGTACTGGACTGGGTGGTCAAGCTAACTATGGCTACACCTTC
TRBJ2-5 . 13 TRBV6-1 . CASRRVSQETQYF TGTGCCAGCCGCAGGGTGAGCCAAGAGACCCAGTACTTC
TRBJ2-7 . 16 TRBV4-1 . CASSQEKGQGEVEQYF TGCGCCAGCAGCCAAGAGAAAGGCCAGGGGGAGGTCGAGCAGTACTTC
TRBJ2-2 . 14 TRBV4-2 . CASSQDQESGELFF TGTGCCAGCAGCCAAGATCAAGAGTCCGGGGAGCTGTTTTTT
TRBJ2-5 TRBD1 16 TRBV5-3 . CARSLTIGQAQGTQYF TGTGCCAGAAGCCTGACCATCGGACAGGCGCAAGGGACCCAGTACTTC
TRBJ2-3 . 15 TRBV27 . CASSLQGSTQDTQYF TGTGCCAGCAGTTTGCAGGGGAGCACACAAGATACGCAGTATTTT
TRBJ1-2 TRBD1 15 TRBV28 . CASSLRTGGTYGYTF TGTGCCAGCAGTTTGCGGACAGGCGGAACATATGGCTACACCTTC